Each of the 4 T cell receptor beta chains below was sequenced from the same sample in a study of CD8 T cells in ankylosing spondylitis. TCRdb analysed the 5' RACE reads with MiXCR anew, one entry per CDR3 protein. The sample has 250,000 or so distinct CDR3 sequences; about 10% are singletons. The sequencing input was blood, either unsorted or a sorted T cell fraction (not recorded which). These receptors originate from a male donor with ankylosing spondylitis or in good health (not recorded which).

The gene calls are TRBV11-2 and TRBJ2-5; the match to TRBD2 covers 9 bases. The CDR3 extends over 17 amino acids. V trimming: 0 bases; J trimming: 6 bases; junction bases outside the gene matches: 11. Germline lookup yields CDR1 SGHAT and CDR2 FQNNGV. CDR3 sequence reads: CASSLEAGGPVGKTQYF. In DNA, the CDR3 is TGTGCCAGCAGCTTAGAAGCGGGGGGCCCGGTGGGAAAGACCCAGTACTTC. The variable domain in full, completed from reference TRBV11-2 and TRBJ2-5, reads EAGVAQSPRYKIIEKRQSVAFWCNPISGHATLYWYQQILGQGPKLLIQFQNNGVVDDSQLPKDRFSAERLKGVDSTLKIQPAKLEDSAVYLCASSLEAGGPVGKTQYFGPGTRLLVL.

The chain recombines TRBV10-2 with TRBJ2-1; perhaps TRBD2 as D (6 bases). Germline V gives CDR1 WSHSY, CDR2 SAAADI. The CDR3 is 12 residues long. Trimming shortened V by 4 bases and J by 7 bases, and 8 bases separated the two germline ends. CDR3 bases: TGCGCCAGCAGTGTGACTAGGAATGAGCAGTTCTTC. Translation gives CASSVTRNEQFF.

The genes are TRBV5-1 and TRBJ2-1; D remains ambiguous. The V gene's germline CDR1 is SGHRS and CDR2 YFSETQ. V shed 4 bases and J shed 5 bases, with 10 bases lying between them. CDR3 length: 13 residues. The CDR3 reads CASSQSGDNEQFF. CDR3 nucleotides: TGCGCCAGCAGCCAGTCCGGCGACAATGAGCAGTTCTTC.

This clonotype was seen ten or more times. The chain carries TRBV4-2 and TRBJ2-7, with 9 bases identical to TRBD1. V dropped 2 bases and J dropped 3; count of bases not matched to a gene: 5. This CDR3 is built from 15 residues. Germline V gene lookup returns CDR1 LGHNA and CDR2 YNFKEQ. The CDR3 nucleotides read TGTGCCAGCAGCCAACCCTCGACAGGGGGCTACGAGCAGTACTTC. It encodes CASSQPSTGGYEQYF.